This passage covers 7 T cell receptor beta chains from one sample sequenced in a study of human CD8 memory T cell subsets (dated by TCRdb to about 2020). A Human TCR Profiling Kit was used to prepare UMI-labeled 5' RACE TCRbeta libraries. The reads were reprocessed in TCRdb, with one entry per CDR3 protein sequence and no accompanying DNA. Per the sample table, the count is some 11,000 distinct CDR3 sequences. Of the sample, around a sixth is held by the ten largest clones. The sequencing input was CD8+ T cells from PBMCs. These receptor sequences come from a human donor in good health.

The chain is built from TRBV7-6 and TRBJ2-5; checking the TCRdb D call of TRBD2 is not possible without DNA. The CDR3 loop spans 16 amino acids. Germline V lookup: CDR1 SGHVS, CDR2 FNYEAQ. The CDR3 sequence: CASSLQRRVGQETQYF.

The genes are TRBV5-6 and TRBJ2-1; checking the TCRdb D call of TRBD1 is not possible without DNA. Germline V CDR1 and CDR2: SGHDT, YYEEEE. There are 15 residues in the CDR3. This CDR3 reads CASSLGPGPYNEQFF. Based on the CDR3 plus reference TRBV5-6 and TRBJ2-1, the full variable domain is DAGVTQSPTHLIKTRGQQVTLRCSPKSGHDTVSWYQQALGQGPQFIFQYYEEEERQRGNFPDRFSGHQFPNYSSELNVNALLLGDSALYLCASSLGPGPYNEQFFGPGTRLTVL.

This chain uses TRBV21-1 with TRBJ2-1. TRBV21-1 is an annotated pseudogene. This CDR3 region has 17 residues. The CDR3 loop reads CASSKEENVVTYNEQFF.

V gene TRBV5-6 combines with J gene TRBJ2-5. The germline CDR1 and CDR2 sequences are SGHDT and YYEEEE. This CDR3 has 15 residues. The CDR3: CASSLARRDKETQYF.

The CDR3 is CSVDEGTGSTDTQYF. The chain couples TRBV29-1 to TRBJ2-3; TCRdb indicates TRBD1, and absent DNA this call remains unverified. The CDR3 is made up of 15 amino acids. Germline V gene lookup returns CDR1 SQVTM and CDR2 ANQGSEA.

The chain has TRBV7-6 and TRBJ1-1. The CDR3 is 17 amino acids. CDR1 SGHVS and CDR2 FNYEAQ come from the germline V gene. CDR3 amino acids: CASSLSRYGGADTEAFF. The whole variable domain, filled in from reference TRBV7-6 and TRBJ1-1, reads GAGVSQSPRYKVTKRGQDVALRCDPISGHVSLYWYRQALGQGPEFLTYFNYEAQQDKSGLPNDRFSAERPEGSISTLTIQRTEQRDSAMYRCASSLSRYGGADTEAFFGQGTRLTVV.

The V call is TRBV28, the J call TRBJ2-7; the TCRdb call, TRBD1, lacks DNA for checking. The CDR3 is 13 amino acids. CDR1 and CDR2 from the germline V gene are MDHEN and SYDVKM. This CDR3 reads CASSFQGRYEQYF.